The 18 T cell receptor beta chains below all came from one sample that was sequenced in a study of cytomegalovirus exposure and HLA in healthy donors. It was with 60 Vbeta and 13 Jbeta primers that the PCR ran. TCRdb keeps only in-frame clones here, not all; method: immunoSEQ multiplex PCR. The record lists under 120,000 clones, of which the ten most abundant hold about 0.59%. Input material: PBMCs. These receptors were collected from a man over 45 in good health and CMV-seronegative.

The genes are TRBV7-2 and TRBJ1-1; 7 bases map to TRBD1. Per germline, CDR1 SGHTA and CDR2 FQGNSA. This CDR3 is built from 13 residues. The trim removed 7 bases at V and 10 bases at J, leaving 12 bases unmatched. CDR3 in amino acids: CASITAGTASAFF. CDR3 nucleotide sequence: TGTGCCAGCATCACGGCGGGGACAGCGTCAGCTTTCTTT.

The chain combines TRBV19 with TRBJ2-1; TRBD2 is a possible D gene (5 bases). The germline CDR1 and CDR2 sequences are LNHDA and SQIVND (reference sequence). This CDR3 has 15 residues. V lost 1 base and J lost 7, with 14 bases in between. Here the CDR3 DNA reads TGTGCCAGTAGTATAGCTACCTACAGAGGGAATGAGCAGTTCTTC. Amino acid sequence: CASSIATYRGNEQFF.

This chain joins TRBV30 and TRBJ2-3, with TRBD2 identical over 7 bases. Germline lookup yields CDR1 GTSNPN and CDR2 SVGIG (reference sequence). J lost 2 bases, V lost 1 base, and 9 bases had no gene match. CDR3 length: 16 residues. CDR3 region: CAWSGIAGGYTDTQYF. The CDR3, as DNA: TGTGCCTGGAGTGGAATAGCGGGCGGGTACACAGATACGCAGTATTTT.

Comments on this clone: The junction shows a germline mismatch at one end, possibly a read error. As DNA, the CDR3 is TGTGCTAGCAGCTTAAGCCTAGCGCATTTAGAGACCCAGTACTTC. Translating gives CASSLSLAHLETQYF. V gene TRBV7-7 combines with J gene TRBJ2-5; D is possibly TRBD2 (6 bases). The germline gives CDR1 SSHAT, CDR2 FNYEAQ (reference sequence). The CDR3 sequence is 15 residues long.

In DNA, the CDR3 is TGCAGTGCTATTTATCGCGGCGCCCAGTACTTC. It yields the protein CSAIYRGAQYF. This rearrangement joins TRBV20-1 to TRBJ2-5; D gene uncertain. Per the germline V gene, CDR1 is DFQATT and CDR2 is SNEGSKA (reference sequence). V was clipped by 4 bases and J by 9 bases, with 12 bases between them. CDR3 size: 11 residues.

The rearrangement joins TRBV6-5 to TRBJ2-1; TRBD2 aligns across 8 bases. The ends lost 2 bases at V and 6 bases at J; junction bases unmatched: 3. Per germline, CDR1 MNHEY and CDR2 SVGAGI. The CDR3 is 14 amino acids. The DNA of the CDR3 is TGTGCCAGCAGTTACCCGGGAGGGGGCAATGAGCAGTTCTTC. Residues: CASSYPGGGNEQFF.

The V gene is TRBV5-1, the J gene TRBJ1-2, with 7 nucleotides matching TRBD1. CDR3 length: 15 amino acids. The V and J ends lost 4 bases and 0 bases, in that order; junction bases with no gene match: 6. CDR1 and CDR2 from the germline V gene are SGHRS and YFSETQ. The CDR3 protein is CASSLGTAPNYGYTF. DNA for the CDR3: TGCGCCAGCAGCCTCGGGACAGCCCCTAACTATGGCTACACCTTC.

The chain is built from TRBV25-1 and TRBJ1-5, with D perhaps TRBD1 (6 bases). Germline assignment: CDR1 MGHDK and CDR2 SYGVNS. CDR3 length: 14 amino acids. The V gene lost 3 bases and the J gene lost 8 bases, with 14 bases spanning the gap. The CDR3, as DNA: TGTGCCAGCAGTGACACCAGGGGTTCTAAGCCCCAGCATTTT. It is translated as CASSDTRGSKPQHF.

Remarks on this clone: The sample holds other DNA sequences that translate to the same CDR3. The V gene is TRBV7-9, the J gene TRBJ1-1; D is unclear. This CDR3 is built from 12 residues. V was cut by 6 bases and J by 8 bases, with 13 bases left in between. Germline V gene sequence: CDR1 SEHNR, CDR2 FQNEAQ (reference sequence). For the CDR3, the DNA is TGTGCCAGCAGTCTAGCCGGGGTGGAAGCTTTCTTT. Encoded protein: CASSLAGVEAFF.

J is TRBJ2-7 and V is TRBV13, with TRBD2 as a possible D gene (7 bases). CDR3 length: 14 residues. In germline, CDR1 is PRHDT, CDR2 FYEKMQ (reference sequence). Trimming pared 7 bases from V and 2 bases from J, leaving 15 bases between. This chain's CDR3 is CASTRGAGAYEQYF. CDR3 in DNA: TGTGCCAGCACCCGGGGGGCGGGGGCCTACGAGCAGTACTTC.

The gene calls are TRBV2 and TRBJ1-1; D unresolved. The CDR3 contains 12 residues. The germline V and J ends were trimmed by 11 bases and 3 bases, with 13 bases remaining between them. Germline V gives CDR1 SNHLY, CDR2 FYNNEI. The DNA for the CDR3 is TGTGCCCGCCTGAAGGCGGACACTGAAGCTTTCTTT. Translation: CARLKADTEAFF.

This chain uses TRBV5-1 with TRBJ2-2; D perhaps matches TRBD1 (5 bases). CDR1 and CDR2 from the germline V gene are SGHRS and YFSETQ. V lost 5 bases, J lost 6 bases, and 11 bases lay in between. This CDR3 comprises 13 residues. CDR3 bases: TGCGCCAGCAGAGGGGTTTTGGCCGGGGAGCTGTTTTTT. It specifies CASRGVLAGELFF.

The chain joins TRBV15 to TRBJ2-1, with TRBD2 as a possible D gene (5 bases). This CDR3 is built from 17 residues. Trimming left V 0 bases short and J 0 bases short, with 12 bases between. Germline values: CDR1 LNHNV, CDR2 YYDKDF (reference sequence). The CDR3 sequence: CATSRDGGLSSYNEQFF. The CDR3 region has the DNA TGTGCCACCAGCAGAGATGGAGGTCTGAGCTCCTACAATGAGCAGTTCTTC.

This chain joins TRBV30 and TRBJ2-7; the D gene is possibly TRBD1 (6 bases). The CDR3 is made up of 13 amino acids. Per the germline V gene, CDR1 is GTSNPN and CDR2 is SVGIG (reference sequence). Trimming shortened V by 2 bases and J by 4 bases, and 12 bases separated the two germline ends. The CDR3 reads CAWSRNRAYEQYF. Written as DNA, the CDR3 is TGTGCCTGGAGTCGAAACAGGGCTTACGAGCAGTACTTC. The full variable domain, in which reference TRBV30 and TRBJ2-7 provide the parts outside the CDR3, is SQTIHQWPATLVQPVGSPLSLECTVEGTSNPNLYWYRQAAGRGLQLLFYSVGIGQISSEVPQNLSASRPQDRQFILSSKKLLLSDSGFYLCAWSRNRAYEQYFGPGTRLTVT.

This rearrangement joins TRBV18 to TRBJ2-1, with 10 bases matching TRBD2. V was pared by 5 bases and J by 10 bases, with 8 bases of the junction left unmatched. This CDR3 comprises 14 residues. In germline, CDR1 is KGHSH, CDR2 LQKENI. The CDR3 DNA sequence: TGTGCCAGCTCAACTACTAGCGGGGCGTGGGAGCAGTTCTTC. The encoded protein is CASSTTSGAWEQFF.

The gene calls are TRBV29-1 and TRBJ1-1, with a possible D match to TRBD1 (6 bases). CDR1 is SQVTM, CDR2 ANQGSEA, per germline. CDR3 size: 13 residues. Trimming shortened V by 6 bases and J by 1 base, and 12 bases separated the two germline ends. In DNA form, the CDR3 reads TGCAGCGTGAACAGGGCATCGAACACTGAAGCTTTCTTT. Translation: CSVNRASNTEAFF.

The chain combines TRBV4-3 with TRBJ2-1, with 10 bases fitting TRBD1. Germline V gives CDR1 LGHNA, CDR2 YSLEER. The ends lost 1 base at V and 8 bases at J; junction bases unmatched: 8. This CDR3 comprises 16 residues. CDR3 in DNA: TGCGCCAGCAGCCAAGGGTGGGACAGGGGTCGCTATGAGCAGTTCTTC. It specifies CASSQGWDRGRYEQFF.

The chain uses TRBV6-6 and TRBJ2-1, with 9 bases identical to TRBD1. The CDR3 loop spans 16 amino acids. V gave up 2 bases and J gave up 5 bases; unmatched junction bases: 7. Germline CDR1 is MNHNY and CDR2 is SVGAGI (reference sequence). The CDR3 reads CASSYPTGTGNNEQFF. The CDR3, as DNA: TGTGCCAGCAGTTACCCGACCGGGACAGGGAACAATGAGCAGTTCTTC.